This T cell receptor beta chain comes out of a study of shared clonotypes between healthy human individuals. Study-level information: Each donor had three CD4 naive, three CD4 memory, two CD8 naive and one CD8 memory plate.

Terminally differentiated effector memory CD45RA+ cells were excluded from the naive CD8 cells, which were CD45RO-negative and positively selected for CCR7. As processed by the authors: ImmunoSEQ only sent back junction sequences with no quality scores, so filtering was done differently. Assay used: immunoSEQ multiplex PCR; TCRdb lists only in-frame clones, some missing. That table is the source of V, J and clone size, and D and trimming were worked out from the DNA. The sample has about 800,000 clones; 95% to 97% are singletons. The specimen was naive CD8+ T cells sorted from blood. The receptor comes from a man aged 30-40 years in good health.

The CDR3 reads CASSGFGINSNEQFF. CDR3 nucleotides: TGTGCCAGCAGCGGGTTCGGGATCAACTCTAATGAGCAGTTCTTC. The chain is built from TRBV5-4 and TRBJ2-1; perhaps TRBD2 as D (5 bases). V was clipped by 4 bases and J by 7 bases, with 18 bases between them. The CDR3 length is 15 residues. Germline lookup yields CDR1 SGHNT and CDR2 YYREEE (reference sequence).